The 6 T cell receptor beta chains below come from one sample, sequenced in a study of CD8+CD57+ T cells in acquired aplastic anemia. It was patients with CD8+CD57+ cell expansion by flow cytometry who were chosen for sequencing. CDR3 and TCR beta VDJ profiling relied on a genomic DNA template. From the reads, TCRdb called clonotypes with MiXCR, one entry per CDR3 protein. This sample carries fewer than 250,000 distinct CDR3 sequences, around 50% of them seen once, and the ten largest clones take 15% to 20%. The specimen was sorted CD4+, CD8+, or CD8+CD57+ T cells (not recorded which) from PBMCs. Receptors were obtained from a human donor with aplastic anemia.

The gene calls are TRBV20-1 and TRBJ2-5; D not resolved. Trimming cost V 6 bases and J 8 bases, with 19 bases left between them. Germline V lookup: CDR1 DFQATT, CDR2 SNEGSKA (reference sequence). The CDR3 runs to 13 residues. The CDR3 DNA sequence: TGCAGTGCCGGAACTAAAGCACTGGGCACCCAGTACTTC. Residues: CSAGTKALGTQYF.

This clonotype appeared many times. V and J are TRBV7-6 and TRBJ2-5, with D tentatively TRBD2 (6 bases). The CDR3 covers 15 residues. V dropped 1 base and J dropped 2 bases, with 11 bases sitting between them. CDR1 is SGHVS, CDR2 FNYEAQ, per germline. The CDR3 here is CASSLEVLAQETQYF. The CDR3 DNA follows: TGTGCCAGCAGCTTAGAGGTACTAGCTCAAGAGACCCAGTACTTC.

The V and J genes are TRBV7-9 and TRBJ1-1; D unresolved. The CDR3 runs to 13 residues. V lost 5 bases to trimming and J lost 14 bases, with 21 bases between them. Looked up from germline, CDR1 is SEHNR and CDR2 is FQNEAQ (reference sequence). For the CDR3, the DNA is TGTGCCAGCAGCCCCCGGGCGGTCTGGTCCGGGTTCTTT. As protein: CASSPRAVWSGFF.

This clonotype was seen ten or more times. CDR3 nucleotides: TGTGCCAGCAGCTTAGAACGGGGGTCCTACAATGAGCAGTTCTTC. Protein sequence: CASSLERGSYNEQFF. The rearrangement links TRBV11-2 to TRBJ2-1, with D possibly being TRBD2 (6 bases). CDR1 and CDR2 from the germline V gene are SGHAT and FQNNGV. CDR3 length equals 15 residues. The V and J ends lost 0 bases and 1 base respectively, with 7 bases between them.

This clonotype has at least ten counts. The rearrangement uses TRBV19 and TRBJ2-1, with 8 bases aligning to TRBD2. Germline CDR1 is LNHDA and CDR2 is SQIVND (reference sequence). The CDR3 length is 11 residues. The J segment lost 15 bases and the V segment lost 8 bases, leaving 9 bases of the junction unmatched. CDR3: CASGPGLDLFF. In nucleotides, the CDR3 is TGTGCCAGTGGCCCGGGACTAGACCTGTTCTTC.

The table lists this clonotype with a count of one. The chain links TRBV25-1 to TRBJ1-2, with TRBD1 identical over 8 bases. The germline V gene encodes CDR1 MGHDK and CDR2 SYGVNS. V dropped 6 bases and J dropped 8; count of bases not matched to a gene: 8. This CDR3 region has 13 residues. In nucleotides, the CDR3 is TGTGCCAGCAGCCCTCACCGGGACAGGGGCTACACCTTC. Translation gives CASSPHRDRGYTF.